The text below deals with one TCR beta chain. Its target is not known. The sample is drawn from a study of OX40 agonist ivuxolimab in advanced cancers. Repertoires were generated with immunoSEQ multiplex PCR, while TCRdb's copy carries only in-frame clones and drops some. The repertoire has approximately 50,000 clones, roughly 85% of them found once; the top ten carry 0.6% to 0.7%. The germline gives CDR1 SGHNT, CDR2 YYREEE (reference sequence). V was cut by 1 base and J by 5 bases, with 13 bases left in between. This CDR3 is 14 amino acids long. Broader study findings: Expanded clones tended on average to be more numerous among CD8+ T cells than CD4+.

The source of this sequence is an adult with an advanced solid tumor such as melanoma, head and neck, liver or kidney cancer. The sample consisted of CD4+ or CD8+ T cells sorted from blood, taken in a trial of the OX40 agonist ivuxolimab. The chain employs TRBV5-4 and TRBJ2-7, with a possible D match to TRBD2 (5 bases). For the CDR3, the DNA is TGTGCCAGCAGCTTGAAGGCTAGCAACCACGAGCAGTACTTC. Translated, it gives CASSLKASNHEQYF.